The next 6 T cell receptor beta chains were all read from a single sample in a study of cytomegalovirus exposure and HLA in healthy donors. A multiplex PCR was run with 60 Vbeta primers and 13 Jbeta primers. The method was immunoSEQ multiplex PCR; TCRdb's version includes in-frame clones alone and lacks a portion of them. The profile covers over 70,000 clones, with roughly 70% appearing a single time and around 22% taken by the ten largest. The sequenced sample consisted of PBMCs. These receptors were obtained from a man aged 30-40 years in good health and CMV-seropositive.

This clone has more than one count but fewer than ten. V is TRBV11-3 and J is TRBJ2-3; weak D call: TRBD1 (6 bases). CDR1 is SGHNT and CDR2 is YENEEA in the germline V gene. With 5 bases removed from V and 2 bases from J, the gap between germline ends came to 11 bases. The CDR3 runs to 14 residues. CDR3: CASSPTGNTDTQYF. The DNA of the CDR3 is TGTGCCAGCAGCCCCACAGGGAACACAGATACGCAGTATTTT.

The rearrangement links TRBV19 to TRBJ2-7; 11 nucleotides line up with TRBD2. Looked up from germline, CDR1 is LNHDA and CDR2 is SQIVND (reference sequence). This CDR3 comprises 15 residues. The junction had 2 bases not matched to a gene; V was cut back by 3 bases and J by 1 base. The CDR3 reads CASSMGTSGSYEQYF. The CDR3 DNA follows: TGTGCCAGTAGTATGGGGACTAGCGGATCCTACGAGCAGTACTTC.

This clone was detected only a few times. The V and J genes are TRBV7-2 and TRBJ1-5; a weak D match, TRBD1 (6 bases). Germline lookup yields CDR1 SGHTA and CDR2 FQGNSA. V was clipped by 6 bases and J by 5 bases, with 14 bases between them. The CDR3 sequence is 14 residues long. The chain's CDR3 is CASSYRDLDQPQHF. The CDR3 DNA reads as TGTGCCAGCAGTTACAGGGACCTCGATCAGCCCCAGCATTTT. The full variable domain, in which reference TRBV7-2 and TRBJ1-5 provide the parts outside the CDR3, is GAGVSQSPSNKVTEKGKDVELRCDPISGHTALYWYRQSLGQGLEFLIYFQGNSAPDKSGLPSDRFSAERTGGSVSTLTIQRTQQEDSAVYLCASSYRDLDQPQHFGDGTRLSIL.

This clone appeared a few times. The chain couples TRBV6-5 to TRBJ2-7, with D perhaps TRBD2 (6 bases). Germline CDR1 is MNHEY and CDR2 is SVGAGI. Trimming left V 6 bases short and J 10 bases short, with 13 bases between. The CDR3 is made up of 11 amino acids. The DNA for the CDR3 is TGTGCCAGCAGGTCTGGAGGGGCTCAGTACTTC. It encodes CASRSGGAQYF.

On this clone itself: One end of the junction does not line up with germline, which may come from a read error. This chain connects TRBV20-1 to TRBJ2-7; 10 nucleotides line up with TRBD2. CDR3 length: 11 residues. Germline V gene sequence: CDR1 DFQATT, CDR2 SNEGSKA (reference sequence). The DNA for the CDR3 is TGCAGCGCTAGCGGGAGATACGAGCAGTACTTC. Its protein product is CSASGRYEQYF.

This rearrangement joins TRBV5-4 to TRBJ1-1; tentative D call: TRBD1 (5 bases). Germline V gene data show CDR1 as SGHNT and CDR2 as YYREEE (reference sequence). The CDR3 spans 14 residues. V shed 0 bases and J shed 1 base, with 7 bases lying between them. The CDR3 DNA reads as TGTGCCAGCAGCTTGGGACAGCCGAACACTGAAGCTTTCTTT. The encoded protein is CASSLGQPNTEAFF.